Shown below are 7 T cell receptor beta chains from a single sample sequenced in a study of blood T cell repertoires in COVID-19. Sequencing used immunoSEQ multiplex PCR; TCRdb keeps in-frame clones, though not all of them. The repertoire holds under 250,000 clones, with over 80% as singletons. The sequenced sample consisted of peripheral blood. The receptors come from a man in his thirties or forties who had recovered from COVID-19.

The rearrangement uses TRBV6-6 and TRBJ2-3; 7 bases fit TRBD1. This CDR3 is built from 16 residues. The germline V gene encodes CDR1 MNHNY and CDR2 SVGAGI (reference sequence). With V trimmed by 1 base and J by 1 base, 5 bases remained unmatched. Here the CDR3 reads CASSYLQGFGTDTQYF. The DNA of the CDR3 is TGTGCCAGCAGTTACTTACAGGGGTTTGGCACAGATACGCAGTATTTT.

The chain has TRBV24-1 and TRBJ2-5; D is unclear. V was trimmed by 2 bases and J by 3 bases, leaving 9 bases between them. This CDR3 has 14 residues. Germline V gene sequence: CDR1 KGHDR, CDR2 SFDVKD. CDR3 sequence reads: CATSDSNREETQYF. The CDR3 region has the DNA TGTGCCACCAGTGATTCTAACAGAGAAGAGACCCAGTACTTC.

The chain recombines TRBV28 with TRBJ2-7; no clear D. With 4 bases removed from V and 5 bases from J, the gap between germline ends came to 12 bases. Looked up from germline, CDR1 is MDHEN and CDR2 is SYDVKM. This CDR3 is 13 amino acids long. The CDR3 coding sequence is TGTGCCAGCAGTTCATACCGGAGCGACGAGCAGTACTTC. Translating gives CASSSYRSDEQYF.

The V call is TRBV10-2, the J call TRBJ2-5; D gene unclear. Germline lookup yields CDR1 WSHSY and CDR2 SAAADI. The CDR3 length is 12 residues. With 2 bases removed from V and 4 bases from J, the gap between germline ends came to 5 bases. CDR3 bases: TGCGCCAGCAGTGAGAATCTAGAGACCCAGTACTTC. This gives the protein CASSENLETQYF.

This chain links TRBV6-6 with TRBJ1-5, with D possibly TRBD1 on 6 matching bases. V dropped 5 bases and J dropped 5 bases, with 13 bases sitting between them. Germline CDR1 MNHNY, CDR2 SVGAGI (reference sequence). This CDR3 is built from 14 residues. In nucleotides, the CDR3 is TGTGCCAGCAGTCAACAGGGAGCCTATCAGCCCCAGCATTTT. Residues: CASSQQGAYQPQHF.

This clone is judged medium-sized. The chain couples TRBV25-1 to TRBJ2-7, with 8 bases matching TRBD2. The V gene's germline CDR1 is MGHDK and CDR2 SYGVNS. The CDR3 covers 15 residues. Trimming cost V 0 bases and J 6 bases; bases outside gene matches: 7. The CDR3 nucleotides are TGTGCCAGCAGTGAATATGTCGGGGGGGTGCTCGAGCAGTACTTC. This sequence encodes CASSEYVGGVLEQYF.

The chain links TRBV2 to TRBJ2-5, with 10 bases that match TRBD2. Germline V gene sequence: CDR1 SNHLY, CDR2 FYNNEI. CDR3 length equals 15 residues. V lost 5 bases and J lost 5; bases outside the gene matches: 8. The CDR3 here is CASSLWLAGVETQYF. Here the CDR3 DNA reads TGTGCCAGCAGTCTTTGGCTAGCGGGGGTGGAGACCCAGTACTTC.